This T cell receptor beta chain was captured in a study of T-cell memory formation after mild COVID-19. Study as a whole: For the most part, TCR clusters were specific to one donor. Study-wide results and limits: Contracting clones localized mainly to CM and EM when CD4+ and mainly to EMRA when CD8+. Memory from before infection featured some responding clones, which suggests cross-reactive memory joined.

This clonotype was found a few times. Its antigen is currently unknown. The germline CDR1 and CDR2 sequences are LNHNV and YYDKDF (reference sequence). The V end was cut by 0 bases, the J end by 5 bases, with 8 bases between. The CDR3 is 13 amino acids. Constant-segment primers were used for 5'RACE, and the resulting TCR alpha and TCR beta cDNA libraries carried sample barcodes and UMIs. TCRdb re-called the 5' RACE reads with MiXCR, one entry per CDR3 protein. The profile shows 400,000 or so distinct CDR3 sequences, around 20% of them singletons. The chain is built from TRBV15 and TRBJ2-7, with D hard to call. The specimen sequenced was PBMCs or a T cell subset sorted from them (not recorded which). The clonotype was recovered from an adult woman who had mild COVID-19 (a few samples of this study predate the infection). Cell type and time point are not known. The CDR3 loop is CATSRESPHEQYF. DNA of the CDR3: TGTGCCACCAGCAGAGAGTCCCCCCACGAGCAGTACTTC.